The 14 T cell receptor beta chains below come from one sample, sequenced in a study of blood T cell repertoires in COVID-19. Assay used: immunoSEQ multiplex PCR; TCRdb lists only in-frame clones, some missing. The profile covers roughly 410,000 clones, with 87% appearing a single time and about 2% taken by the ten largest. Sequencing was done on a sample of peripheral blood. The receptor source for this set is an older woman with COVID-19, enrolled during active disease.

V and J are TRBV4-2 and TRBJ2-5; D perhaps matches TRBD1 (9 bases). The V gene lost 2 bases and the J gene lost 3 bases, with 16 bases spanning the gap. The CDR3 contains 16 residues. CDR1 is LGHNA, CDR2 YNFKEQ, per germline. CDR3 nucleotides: TGTGCCAGCAGCCAATTAGCGGGACAGGGAGAAGAGACCCAGTACTTC. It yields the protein CASSQLAGQGEETQYF.

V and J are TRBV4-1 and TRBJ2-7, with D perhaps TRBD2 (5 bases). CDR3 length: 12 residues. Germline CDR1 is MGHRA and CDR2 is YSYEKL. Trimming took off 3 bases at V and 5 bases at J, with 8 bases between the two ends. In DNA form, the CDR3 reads TGCGCCAGCAGCCAGGTGGGAGACGAGCAGTACTTC. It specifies CASSQVGDEQYF.

The CDR3 region has the DNA TGTGCCAGTAGTATAAGGCGCGGGCCTGGGGAGACCCAGTACTTC. The encoded protein is CASSIRRGPGETQYF. The V gene is TRBV19, the J gene TRBJ2-5; tentatively, D is TRBD2 (5 bases). V was shortened by 2 bases and J by 5 bases, with 15 bases between the two germline ends. CDR1 and CDR2 from the germline V gene are LNHDA and SQIVND (reference sequence). This CDR3 is 15 amino acids long.

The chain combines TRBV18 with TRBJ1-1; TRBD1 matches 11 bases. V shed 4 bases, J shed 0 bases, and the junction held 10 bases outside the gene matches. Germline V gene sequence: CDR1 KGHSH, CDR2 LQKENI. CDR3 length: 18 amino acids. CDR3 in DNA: TGTGCCAGCTCACGTACCGGGACAGGGGGAGCTATGAACACTGAAGCTTTCTTT. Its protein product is CASSRTGTGGAMNTEAFF.

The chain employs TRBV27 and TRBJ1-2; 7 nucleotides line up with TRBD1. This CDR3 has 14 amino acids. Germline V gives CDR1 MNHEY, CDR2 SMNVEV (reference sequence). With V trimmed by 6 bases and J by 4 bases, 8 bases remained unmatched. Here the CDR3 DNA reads TGTGCCAGCAGCCCGGACAGGACCGGCTATGGCTACACCTTC. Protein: CASSPDRTGYGYTF.

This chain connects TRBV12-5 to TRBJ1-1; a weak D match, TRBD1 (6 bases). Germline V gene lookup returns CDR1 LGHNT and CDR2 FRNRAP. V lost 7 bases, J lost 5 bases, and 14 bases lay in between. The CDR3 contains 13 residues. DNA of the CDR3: TGTGCTAGTGACAAAGGGGGAGCAACTGAAGCTTTCTTT. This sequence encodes CASDKGGATEAFF.

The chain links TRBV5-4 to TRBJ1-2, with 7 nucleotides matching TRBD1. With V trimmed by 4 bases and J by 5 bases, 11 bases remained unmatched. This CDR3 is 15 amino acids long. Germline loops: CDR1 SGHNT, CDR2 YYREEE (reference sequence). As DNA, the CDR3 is TGTGCCAGCAGCCCCCCCCCAGGGGGTGTGTATGGCTACACCTTC. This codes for CASSPPPGGVYGYTF.

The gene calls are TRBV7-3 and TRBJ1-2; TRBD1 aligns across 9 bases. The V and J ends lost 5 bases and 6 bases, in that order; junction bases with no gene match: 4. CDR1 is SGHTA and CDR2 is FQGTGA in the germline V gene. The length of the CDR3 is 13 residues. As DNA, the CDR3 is TGTGCCAGCAGCGGAGGGACAGGGAATGGCTACACCTTC. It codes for CASSGGTGNGYTF. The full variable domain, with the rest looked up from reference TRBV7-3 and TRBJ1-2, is GAGVSQTPSNKVTEKGKYVELRCDPISGHTALYWYRQSLGQGPEFLIYFQGTGAADDSGLPNDRFFAVRPEGSVSTLKIQRTERGDSAVYLCASSGGTGNGYTFGSGTRLTVV.

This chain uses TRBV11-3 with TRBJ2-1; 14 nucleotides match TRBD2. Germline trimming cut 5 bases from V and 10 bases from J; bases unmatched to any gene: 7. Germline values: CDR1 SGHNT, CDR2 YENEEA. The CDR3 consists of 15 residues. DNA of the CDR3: TGTGCCAGCAGCCCGAGACTAGCGGGGGGGCGCGAGCAGTTCTTC. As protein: CASSPRLAGGREQFF.

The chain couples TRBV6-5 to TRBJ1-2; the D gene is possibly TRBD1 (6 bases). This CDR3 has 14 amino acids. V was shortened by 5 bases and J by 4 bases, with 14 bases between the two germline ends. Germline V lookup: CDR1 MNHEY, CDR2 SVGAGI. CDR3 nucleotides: TGTGCCAGCAGTCCGGACAGACGAGCCTATGGCTACACCTTC. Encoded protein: CASSPDRRAYGYTF.

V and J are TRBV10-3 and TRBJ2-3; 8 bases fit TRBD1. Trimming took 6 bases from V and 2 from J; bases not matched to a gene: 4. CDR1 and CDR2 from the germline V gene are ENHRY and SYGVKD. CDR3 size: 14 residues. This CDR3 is CAISGQGYTDTQYF. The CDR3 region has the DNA TGTGCCATCAGCGGACAGGGCTACACAGATACGCAGTATTTT.

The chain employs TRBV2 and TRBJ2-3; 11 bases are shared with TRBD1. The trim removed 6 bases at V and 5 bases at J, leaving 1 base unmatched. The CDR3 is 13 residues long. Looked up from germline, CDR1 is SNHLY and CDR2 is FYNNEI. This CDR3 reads CASRGTGGDTQYF. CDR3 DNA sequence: TGTGCCAGCAGGGGGACAGGGGGAGATACGCAGTATTTT.

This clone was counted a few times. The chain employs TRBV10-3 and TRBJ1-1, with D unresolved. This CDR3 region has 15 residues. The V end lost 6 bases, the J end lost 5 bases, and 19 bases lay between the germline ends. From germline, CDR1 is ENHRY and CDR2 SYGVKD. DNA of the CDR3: TGTGCCATCAGCCGACCGGATCAAGGGAGTACTGAAGCTTTCTTT. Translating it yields CAISRPDQGSTEAFF.

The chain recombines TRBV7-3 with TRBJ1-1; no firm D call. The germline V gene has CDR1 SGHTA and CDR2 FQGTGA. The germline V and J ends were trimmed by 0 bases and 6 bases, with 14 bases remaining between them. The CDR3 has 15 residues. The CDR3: CASSLTRSERAEAFF. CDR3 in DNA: TGTGCCAGCAGCTTAACGAGGTCTGAGAGGGCTGAAGCTTTCTTT.